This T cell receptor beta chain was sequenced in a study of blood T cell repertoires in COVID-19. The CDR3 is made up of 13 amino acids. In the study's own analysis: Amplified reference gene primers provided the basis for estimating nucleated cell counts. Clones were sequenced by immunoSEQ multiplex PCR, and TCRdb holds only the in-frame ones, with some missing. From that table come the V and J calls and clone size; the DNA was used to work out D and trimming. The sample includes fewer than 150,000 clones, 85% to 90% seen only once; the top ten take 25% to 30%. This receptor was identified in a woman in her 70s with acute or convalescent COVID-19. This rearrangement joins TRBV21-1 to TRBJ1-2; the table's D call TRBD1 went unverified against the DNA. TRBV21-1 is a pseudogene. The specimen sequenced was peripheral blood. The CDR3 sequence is CASSRAAAYGYTF. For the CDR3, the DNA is TGTGCCAGCAGCAGGGCAGCCGCGTATGGCTACACCTTC.